These T cell receptor beta chains were read from a single sample in a study of identical twins. Via MiXCR, TCRdb re-called the 5' RACE reads, giving one row per CDR3 protein. The sample lists roughly 1,500,000 distinct CDR3 sequences, around a third occurring once. Specimen: cord blood. Source of these receptors: a newborn girl in good health. CDR3s include the opening cysteine and the closing phenylalanine or tryptophan. The D gene is left open where the match is weak. Rows may omit the clone size; those that give it use once, few, many or a size class.

-	TRBV28	-	TRBJ2-7	TGTGCCAGCAGTTTACGGCTAACTTACTACGAGCAGTACTTC	CASSLRLTYYEQYF
TRBD1	TRBV7-9	few	TRBJ1-4	TGTGCCAGCAGCTTAGCCGGGACAGGGGGTCGAAAACTGTTTTTT	CASSLAGTGGRKLFF
TRBD1	TRBV5-1	-	TRBJ1-5	TGCGCCAGCAGCGTTTACAGGGGGCACAATCAGCCCCAGCATTTT	CASSVYRGHNQPQHF
-	TRBV7-2	few	TRBJ2-1	TGTGCCAGCAGCTTTCTACAGCGGGATGAGCAGTTCTTC	CASSFLQRDEQFF
TRBD2	TRBV25-1	-	TRBJ2-1	TGTGCCAGCAGTGGCCCCGGGACTAGCGGGGGGTACAATGAGCAGTTCTTC	CASSGPGTSGGYNEQFF
TRBD1	TRBV27	few	TRBJ1-4	TGTGCCAGCAGCTACAGAACAGGGGCCTATAATGAAAAACTGTTTTTT	CASSYRTGAYNEKLFF
TRBD2	TRBV24-1	-	TRBJ2-1	TGTGCCACCAGTGACAGCGGGAGGGCCGGGAATGAGCAGTTCTTC	CATSDSGRAGNEQFF
-	TRBV12-3/TRBV12-4	-	TRBJ2-6	TGTGCCAGCAGTTTCCCTGGGGGGGCCAACGTCCTGACTTTC	CASSFPGGANVLTF
TRBD1	TRBV12-3/TRBV12-4	-	TRBJ1-5	TGTGCCAGCAGCGCAGGGGGCAGTCGGCCCCAGCATTTT	CASSAGGSRPQHF
-	TRBV5-6	once	TRBJ2-4	TGTGCCAGCAGCCCCTTGGCGGCGGCCAAAAACATTCGGTACTTC	CASSPLAAAKNIRYF
-	TRBV10-3	few	TRBJ2-3	TGTGCCATCAGTTCCAGGGACACAGATACGCAGTATTTT	CAISSRDTDTQYF
-	TRBV9	few	TRBJ2-1	TGTGCCAGCAGCGTAGGGGACCAGACTCCCAATGAGCAGTTCTTC	CASSVGDQTPNEQFF
TRBD2	TRBV9	few	TRBJ2-3	TGTGCCAGCAGCGTAGGACTAGCGTGGATAACAGATACGCAGTATTTT	CASSVGLAWITDTQYF
TRBD2	TRBV4-2	few	TRBJ2-7	TGTGCCGGCCCTTGCCGGGGAGGGCCTCCCTACGAGCAGTACTTC	CAGPCRGGPPYEQYF
-	TRBV10-3	-	TRBJ2-3	TGTGCCATCAAGGCAAGTAGGGAAGATGCGCAGTATTTT	CAIKASREDAQYF
-	TRBV3-1	once	TRBJ1-6	TGTGCCAGCAGCCAGGGGCAGATAAATTCACCCCTCCACTTT	CASSQGQINSPLHF
-	TRBV25-1	few	TRBJ1-6	TGTTCCAGCAGTGACTTGAGCTCCTATAATTCACCCCTCCACTTT	CSSSDLSSYNSPLHF
-	TRBV27	-	TRBJ2-5	TGTGCCAGCAGTTTCTTCGGGACGGCCCGGGAGACCCAGTACTTC	CASSFFGTARETQYF
-	TRBV12-3/TRBV12-4	-	TRBJ2-3	TGTGCCAGCAGTTTACTAGCGTATGCAGATACGCAGTATTTT	CASSLLAYADTQYF
-	TRBV9	few	TRBJ1-2	TGTGCCAGCAGCGTAGCTTGGCAGAGAGGCTACACCTTC	CASSVAWQRGYTF
TRBD1	TRBV20-1	-	TRBJ1-5	TGCAGTGCTAGAGTAACCAGGGGGCAGCCCCAGCATTTT	CSARVTRGQPQHF
-	TRBV4-1	few	TRBJ1-2	TGCGCCAGCAGCCGCGGGGCAGGGAACTATGGCTACACCTTC	CASSRGAGNYGYTF
TRBD1	TRBV28	few	TRBJ1-4	TGTGCCAGCAGTTTACAAGACAGGGAATATGAAAAACTGTTTTTT	CASSLQDREYEKLFF
-	TRBV20-1	-	TRBJ2-3	TGCAGTGCTAGGCCAGGGGCGGTAACAGATACGCAGTATTTT	CSARPGAVTDTQYF
-	TRBV19	few	TRBJ2-4	TGTGCCAGTAGTACCCGACCGGGTTGGGGAAGCATTGAGCAGTACTTC	CASSTRPGWGSIEQYF
-	TRBV4-2	few	TRBJ2-1	TGTGCCAGCAGCCAAGAAATGGGGGGAGACCCCCCCTACAATGAGCAGTTCTTC	CASSQEMGGDPPYNEQFF
TRBD2	TRBV4-2	many	TRBJ2-7	TGTGCCAGCAGCCAAGGAGCCAAAACTAGCGGGGTTTACGAGCAGTACTTC	CASSQGAKTSGVYEQYF
-	TRBV6-5	few	TRBJ1-1	TGTGCCAGCAGAGGGGGTCGAAGCGGGGCGAACACTGAAGCTTTCTTT	CASRGGRSGANTEAFF
-	TRBV27	-	TRBJ2-3	TGTGCCAGCAGCGACGCGTTCCCTAGGGATACGCAGTATTTT	CASSDAFPRDTQYF
TRBD2	TRBV7-9	-	TRBJ2-1	TGTGCCAGCAGCTTAGCGGGGCTAGCGGATTACAATGAGCAGTTCTTC	CASSLAGLADYNEQFF
-	TRBV10-1	-	TRBJ2-1	TGCGCCACCAGGGGCTCCTACAATGAGCAGTTCTTC	CATRGSYNEQFF
-	TRBV11-2	many	TRBJ2-1	TGTGCCAGCAGCTTGGGGGGTCTTGGTGAGCAGTTCTTC	CASSLGGLGEQFF
-	TRBV3-1	many	TRBJ2-5	TGTGCCAGCAGCCAAGGCTGGTCGTTCCAAGAGACCCAGTACTTC	CASSQGWSFQETQYF